This TCR beta chain derives from a study of early T cells in non-severe SARS-CoV-2 infection. Study as a whole: Sequenced material consisted of bulk RNA (from unsorted whole blood), and chains were unpaired.

The CDR3 length is 12 residues. Trimming left V 4 bases short and J 9 bases short, with 12 bases between. The V gene's germline CDR1 is SEHNR and CDR2 FQNEAQ (reference sequence). As part of library construction, unique molecular identifiers were attached to individual cDNA molecules. TCRdb reprocessed the 5' RACE reads with MiXCR, giving one entry per CDR3 protein. The sample contains fewer than 30,000 distinct CDR3 sequences, approximately 5% of which appear only once. This clonotype was observed at least ten times. The clonotype originates from an adult who was a healthcare worker with PCR-confirmed SARS-CoV-2 infection or an uninfected control (not recorded which). Sequencing was performed on whole blood. This chain uses TRBV7-9 with TRBJ2-5; D remains unclear. CDR3 coding DNA: TGTGCCAGCAGCTCGAACCCCGTGGCCCAGTACTTC. It yields the protein CASSSNPVAQYF.